One sample yielded the 3 T cell receptor beta chains listed below, sequenced in a study of cytomegalovirus exposure and HLA in healthy donors. Primers included in the PCR were 60 Vbeta and 13 Jbeta primers. The protocol was immunoSEQ multiplex PCR, while the TCRdb copy is restricted to in-frame clones and leaves out a portion. The sample records 150,000 to 180,000 clones, roughly 80% being singletons. Sequencing input: PBMCs. The source of these receptors is a woman aged 40 to 50 in good health and CMV-seronegative.

This clone was recorded a few times. The chain joins TRBV5-1 to TRBJ2-3, with TRBD1 identical over 10 bases. The germline V gene has CDR1 SGHRS and CDR2 YFSETQ. This CDR3 is built from 17 residues. Trimming cost V 4 bases and J 3 bases; bases outside gene matches: 11. CDR3 protein: CASSRLVGQGRTDTQYF. The CDR3 DNA is TGCGCCAGCAGCCGACTTGTGGGACAGGGGAGGACAGATACGCAGTATTTT.

The chain is built from TRBV5-1 and TRBJ1-1, with D perhaps TRBD1 (5 bases). CDR3 length equals 15 residues. The germline gives CDR1 SGHRS, CDR2 YFSETQ. The V gene lost 1 base and the J gene lost 1 base, with 11 bases spanning the gap. Here the CDR3 reads CASSLPQQENTEAFF. In DNA, the CDR3 is TGCGCCAGCAGCTTGCCCCAACAGGAGAACACTGAAGCTTTCTTT.

The V gene is TRBV7-4, the J gene TRBJ1-5; D possibly corresponds to TRBD1 (5 bases). CDR3 length: 15 residues. V lost 3 bases and J 0 bases, leaving 9 bases between the germline ends. Looked up from germline, CDR1 is SGHVT and CDR2 is SQSDAQ. CDR3 DNA sequence: TGTGCCAGCAGCTTTGGACACCATAGCAATCAGCCCCAGCATTTT. This sequence encodes CASSFGHHSNQPQHF.